Here is one T cell receptor (beta chain) with its context. Its target is not known. The data originate from a study of CXCR3-negative and CXCR3-positive naive CD8 T cells. Points from the study as a whole: Hydrophobicity of TRB CDR3s was greater in CXCR3-positive naive cells than in CXCR3-negative naive cells.

UMI-tagged TRB cDNA libraries were built via 5' RACE. TCRdb reprocessed the 5' RACE reads, with one entry per CDR3 protein and no DNA. The sample table sets out about 98,000 distinct CDR3 sequences. CDR1 and CDR2 (germline): LGHNA, YSLEER. This CDR3 has 16 residues. This sequence joins TRBV4-3 and TRBJ2-1; no DNA is available, so the TRBD2 call from TCRdb remains unchecked. The clonotype comes from a human donor in good health. Some clones in this sample may be carry-over from other donors' samples. Sequenced material: naive CXCR3+ CD8+ T cells from blood. Stated subset: CD45RO-CCR7+CD27+CD95- naive CD8+ T cells expressing CXCR3 (TNR3+). The CDR3: CASSQDIAGVLDEQFF.